This is a list of T cell receptor beta chains from one sample in a study of vaccination and CD4 T cells after COVID-19. TCRdb independently ran MiXCR on the PCR reads; one entry per CDR3 protein. This table has about 20,000 distinct CDR3 sequences, less than 65% appearing once. No antigen has been identified for these receptors. The sample taken for sequencing was CD4+ T cells from blood, cultured in vitro. These receptors originate from a human donor who had recovered from COVID-19. Each CDR3 is given with its conserved first and last residue. The D gene is left open where the match is weak. Clone sizes are given selectively: once, few, many, or a class where the clone is expanded.

>.|TRBV19|few|TRBJ1-1
TGTGCCACCCAGGGGCTGACTGAAGCTTTCTTT
CATQGLTEAFF
>.|TRBV2|.|TRBJ1-2
TGTGCCAGCAGGGGGGTCGACTATGGCTACACCTTC
CASRGVDYGYTF
>.|TRBV7-2|few|TRBJ1-5
TGTGCCAGCAGCTTTCCAGGGAATCAGCCCCAGCATTTT
CASSFPGNQPQHF
>.|TRBV6-1|.|TRBJ1-5
TGTGCCAGCAGCTCCGACAGATATAGCAATCAGCCCCAGCATTTT
CASSSDRYSNQPQHF
>.|TRBV19|.|TRBJ1-2
TGTGCCAGTAGTATCCCCGGGCCCGGCAATGACTATGGCTACACCTTC
CASSIPGPGNDYGYTF
>TRBD1|TRBV6-1|.|TRBJ2-1
TGTGCCAGCACCCTAACAGGGGGCACCTACAATGAGCAGTTCTTC
CASTLTGGTYNEQFF
>.|TRBV7-2|.|TRBJ2-1
TGTGCCAGCAGCTTAGAAGGGTCGGATGAGCAGTTCTTC
CASSLEGSDEQFF
>.|TRBV7-8|.|TRBJ2-2
TGTGCCAGCAGCTTACCCAAGCAGGTCCCCGGGGAGCTGTTTTTT
CASSLPKQVPGELFF
>.|TRBV6-2/TRBV6-3|.|TRBJ2-5
TGTGCCAGCAGTTCCCCAGAGACCCAGTACTTC
CASSSPETQYF
>.|TRBV20-1|.|TRBJ1-5
TGCAGTGCTAGAGGTCAGGGTACTCAGCCCCAGCATTTT
CSARGQGTQPQHF
>.|TRBV24-1|few|TRBJ1-5
TGTGCCACCAGCGACGGTGATAGCAATCAGCCCCAGCATTTT
CATSDGDSNQPQHF
>.|TRBV20-1|.|TRBJ1-2
TGCAGTGTCGAGGCTCACTATGGCTACACCTTC
CSVEAHYGYTF
>TRBD1|TRBV6-1|.|TRBJ1-2
TGTGCCAGCAGAGATCAGGGGGCGGGCTATGGCTACACCTTC
CASRDQGAGYGYTF
>TRBD1|TRBV20-1|.|TRBJ2-7
TGCAGTGCTAGAAACGACAGGGGTCACCCCTACGAGCAGTACTTC
CSARNDRGHPYEQYF
>.|TRBV28|.|TRBJ1-1
TGTGCCAGCAGTTTACCGACAGTCGGGAAGACTGAAGCTTTCTTT
CASSLPTVGKTEAFF
>.|TRBV7-2|.|TRBJ1-2
TGTGCCAGCAGCCGCCGCCCACAAGGAGGATTTTCTAACTATGGCTACACCTTC
CASSRRPQGGFSNYGYTF
>.|TRBV25-1|few|TRBJ1-2
TGTGCCAGCAGTGTCCCCCTGGGGGGGGACCTCCTCGACTATGGCTACACCTTC
CASSVPLGGDLLDYGYTF
>.|TRBV7-9|.|TRBJ1-1
TGTGCCAGCAGCTTAGAGGGGAACACTGAAGCTTTCTTT
CASSLEGNTEAFF
>.|TRBV30|few|TRBJ1-5
TGTGCCTGGAGTTCTGACAGTTATAGCAATCAGCCCCAGCATTTT
CAWSSDSYSNQPQHF
>TRBD1|TRBV4-1|.|TRBJ1-4
TGCGCCAGCAGCCAAGATAGGACAGGGCTAGAAAAACTGTTTTTT
CASSQDRTGLEKLFF